This TCR beta chain originates from a study of CXCR3-negative and CXCR3-positive naive CD8 T cells. Study-level results: Memory CD8+ cells showed much lower diversity, while both naive subsets were comparably high. Naive cells, whether CXCR3-negative or CXCR3-positive, had similar TRBV-TRBJ usage, while memory cells differed. Naive CXCR3-positive cells had TRB CDR3s more hydrophobic than those of CXCR3-negative naive cells.

Remarks on this clonotype: Its antigen is undetermined.

CD45RO-CCR7+CD27+CD95- marked naive CD8+ T cells. This CDR3 contains 13 residues. Germline assignment: CDR1 SGHVS and CDR2 FNYEAQ. UMI-labeled 5' RACE TRB cDNA libraries were prepared from the cells. TCRdb reprocessed the 5' RACE reads, with one entry per CDR3 protein and no DNA. The sample holds tens of thousands of distinct CDR3 sequences. This chain links TRBV7-6 with TRBJ2-1; lacking DNA, the TRBD2 call made by TCRdb goes unchecked. This clonotype was sampled from a human donor in good health. Some clones in this sample may be carry-over from other donors' samples. The material sequenced was naive CXCR3+ CD8+ T cells from blood. Documented subset: CD45RO-CCR7+CD27+CD95- naive CD8+ T cells expressing CXCR3 (TNR3+). The CDR3 reads CASSPLEGSEQFF.